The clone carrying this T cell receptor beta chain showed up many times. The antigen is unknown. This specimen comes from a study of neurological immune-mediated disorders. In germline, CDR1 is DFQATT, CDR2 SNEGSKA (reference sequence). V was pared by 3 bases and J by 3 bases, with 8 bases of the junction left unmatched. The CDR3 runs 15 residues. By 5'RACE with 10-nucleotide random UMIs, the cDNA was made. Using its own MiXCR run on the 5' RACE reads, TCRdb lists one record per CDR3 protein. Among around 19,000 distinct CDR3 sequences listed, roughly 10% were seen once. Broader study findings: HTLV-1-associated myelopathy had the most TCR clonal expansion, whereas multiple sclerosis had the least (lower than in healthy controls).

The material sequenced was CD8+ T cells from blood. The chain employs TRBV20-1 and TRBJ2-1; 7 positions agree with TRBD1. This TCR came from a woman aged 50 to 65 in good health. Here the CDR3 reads CSASKTGTVYNEQFF. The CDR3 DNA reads TGCAGTGCTAGTAAGACCGGGACAGTCTACAATGAGCAGTTCTTC.